This TCR beta chain was recovered during a study of cytomegalovirus exposure and HLA in healthy donors. Whole-study results and caveats: It was found in a later analysis that first-cohort TCR clusters tended to co-occur in the 90 to 150 validation repertoires.

As concerns this clone: What it binds is unknown.

Clones were sequenced by immunoSEQ multiplex PCR, and TCRdb holds only the in-frame ones, with some missing. The table includes around 300,000 clones, around 90% detected once. Germline V lookup: CDR1 SGDLS, CDR2 YYNGEE. The ends were cut back, 2 bases at V and 0 bases at J, with 9 bases in the middle. The CDR3 runs 16 residues. The sequence came from a man younger than 45 in good health and CMV-seronegative. This chain uses TRBV9 with TRBJ1-6; D call uncertain. The sequencing input was PBMCs. CDR3 nucleotides: TGTGCCAGCAGCGTGCAGGCCAGCTCCTATAATTCACCCCTCCACTTT. It specifies CASSVQASSYNSPLHF.